There are many counts of the clone carrying this T cell receptor beta chain. Its target is unknown. This entry belongs to a study of CD8 T cells in ankylosing spondylitis. The CDR3 sequence is 19 residues long. CDR1 is LNHNV, CDR2 YYDKDF, per germline (reference sequence). Trimming shortened V by 3 bases and J by 1 base, and 19 bases separated the two germline ends. 5'-RACE, quantitative and with molecular barcodes, yielded the TCR beta libraries. One entry per CDR3 protein, called by TCRdb with MiXCR from the 5' RACE reads. The table has approximately 35,000 distinct CDR3 sequences, roughly an eighth seen once. General study results and limits: Clones tied to disease were said to be significantly enriched in matched ankylosing spondylitis synovial fluid. Ankylosing spondylitis blood appeared to carry a characteristic TCR beta motif of eight or nine highly homologous variants.

The sequence came from a male donor with ankylosing spondylitis. Sequencing was done on a sample of synovial fluid, either unsorted or a sorted T cell fraction (not recorded which). This chain connects TRBV15 to TRBJ2-6, with a weak D call TRBD2 (5 bases). The CDR3 DNA sequence: TGTGCCACCAGCAGCGACTCCTCGGGGAGTGCGTCTGGGGCCAACGTCCTGACTTTC. It codes for CATSSDSSGSASGANVLTF.